The sample holds many counts of the clone carrying this TCR beta chain. Its matching antigen is unknown. Germline V gene lookup returns CDR1 MRHNA and CDR2 SNTAGT. The CDR3 has 14 amino acids. The V gene end was trimmed by 2 bases and the J gene end by 10 bases; junction bases not matched to a gene: 4. This sample was taken from a study of shared clonotypes between healthy human individuals. Study-level results: Read depth was anticipated to influence clonotype sharing among donors.

Investigators spread the genomic DNA of each subset evenly over several immunoSEQ plates. Each PCR replicate run on unsorted PBMC took in about 0.3 ug DNA, around 30,000 T cell genomes. Unsorted PBMC DNA went through sequencing on ten immunoSEQ deep assay plates. TCRdb's table, derived via immunoSEQ multiplex PCR, lists solely in-frame clones and lacks some. The table has about half a million clones, around 73% seen once. The rearrangement links TRBV6-4 to TRBJ2-1; TRBD1 matches at 11 bases. Material: PBMCs. This receptor was identified in a woman in her 40s in good health. Some clones in this sample may be carry-over from other donors' samples. Here the CDR3 DNA reads TGTGCCAGCAGTGACGGGACAGGGGGTGGGGAGCAGTTCTTC. Amino acids: CASSDGTGGGEQFF.